This T cell receptor beta chain appears in the sequencing data of a study of monozygotic twins with cystic fibrosis. Study conclusions and caveats: Unrelated CF individuals shared fewer identical clonotypes than monozygotic CF twins. Shared CDR3 numbers were not associated with age, concordance or severity. Median Simpson clonality of approximately 0.0091 suggested naive T cells predominated.

With regard to this clone: What it recognizes is unknown.

Libraries were prepared by immunoSEQ multiplex PCR; TCRdb keeps only in-frame clonotypes and omits some of them. This sample has about 9,600 clones, with around 93% found just once. The CDR3 runs to 16 residues. V dropped 2 bases and J dropped 4 bases, with 14 bases sitting between them. Germline CDR1 is KGHSH and CDR2 is LQKENI. This sequence was found in a boy younger than 10 with cystic fibrosis. The sequenced material came from blood. The chain uses TRBV18 and TRBJ1-4, with D possibly matching TRBD1 (5 bases). In nucleotides, the CDR3 is TGTGCCAGCTCACCAGTCTCCGGGACGGTTAATGAAAAACTGTTTTTT. The encoded protein is CASSPVSGTVNEKLFF.